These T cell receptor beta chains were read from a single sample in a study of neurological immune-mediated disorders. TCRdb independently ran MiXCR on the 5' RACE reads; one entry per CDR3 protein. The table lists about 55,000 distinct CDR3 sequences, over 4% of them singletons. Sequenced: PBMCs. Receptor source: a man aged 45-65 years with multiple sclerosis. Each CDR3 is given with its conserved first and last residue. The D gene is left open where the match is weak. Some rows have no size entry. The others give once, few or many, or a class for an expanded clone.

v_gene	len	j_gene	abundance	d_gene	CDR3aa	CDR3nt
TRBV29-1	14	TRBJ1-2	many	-	CSVEDSEVSYGYTF	TGCAGCGTTGAAGATTCCGAGGTGAGCTATGGCTACACCTTC
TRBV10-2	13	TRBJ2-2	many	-	CASAGSATGELFF	TGCGCCAGCGCGGGAAGCGCCACCGGGGAGCTGTTTTTT
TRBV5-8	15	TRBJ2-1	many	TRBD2	CASSFGLAGPGEQFF	TGTGCCAGCAGCTTTGGGCTAGCGGGGCCGGGGGAGCAGTTCTTC
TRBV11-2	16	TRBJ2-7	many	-	CASSLFRGVSSYEQYF	TGTGCCAGCAGCTTATTTAGAGGGGTTAGCTCCTACGAGCAGTACTTC
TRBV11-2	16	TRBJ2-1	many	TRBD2	CASTGTSGNHGNEQFF	TGTGCCAGCACCGGGACTAGCGGTAACCATGGCAATGAGCAGTTCTTC
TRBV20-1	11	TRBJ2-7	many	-	CSQGHLYEQYF	TGCAGCCAGGGACACCTTTACGAGCAGTACTTC
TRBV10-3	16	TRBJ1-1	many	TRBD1	CAIRSGQGNMNTEAFF	TGTGCCATCAGATCGGGACAGGGAAACATGAACACTGAAGCTTTCTTT
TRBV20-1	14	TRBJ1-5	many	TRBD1	CSAPRHRGDQPQNF	TGCAGTGCCCCGAGACACAGGGGTGATCAGCCCCAGAATTTT
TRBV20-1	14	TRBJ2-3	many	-	CSARIIRLRDTQYF	TGCAGTGCTAGAATCATAAGGCTCCGGGATACGCAGTATTTT
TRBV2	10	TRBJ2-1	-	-	CASSSGQEFF	TGTGCCAGCAGTTCGGGACAAGAGTTCTTC
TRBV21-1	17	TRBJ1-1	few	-	CASSWIGPGQGSDEAFF	TGTGCCAGCAGCTGGATCGGGCCGGGACAGGGATCCGACGAAGCTTTCTTT
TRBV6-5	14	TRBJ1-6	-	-	CASGPPGKNSPLHF	TGTGCCAGCGGCCCCCCGGGAAAGAATTCACCCCTCCACTTT
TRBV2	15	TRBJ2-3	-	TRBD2	CATPAGLGLGDTQYF	TGTGCCACCCCAGCGGGGCTGGGCTTAGGAGATACGCAGTATTTT
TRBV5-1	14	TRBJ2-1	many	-	CASSLEVAENEQFF	TGCGCCAGCAGCTTGGAGGTAGCGGAAAATGAGCAGTTCTTC
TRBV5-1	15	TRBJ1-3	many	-	CASSLDTGSGNTIYF	TGCGCCAGCAGCTTGGACACGGGCTCCGGAAACACCATATATTTT
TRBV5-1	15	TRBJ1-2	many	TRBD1	CASRTGGSPNYGYTF	TGCGCCAGCAGGACAGGGGGCAGTCCCAACTATGGCTACACCTTC
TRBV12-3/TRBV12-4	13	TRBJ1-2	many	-	CASSLRGGYGYTF	TGTGCCAGCAGTTTGCGGGGCGGCTATGGCTACACCTTC
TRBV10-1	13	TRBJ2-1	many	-	CASSDGASLEQFF	TGCGCCAGCAGTGATGGGGCTAGTCTCGAGCAGTTCTTC
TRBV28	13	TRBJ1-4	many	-	CASSPRLEEKLFF	TGTGCCAGCAGCCCACGGCTGGAGGAAAAACTGTTTTTT
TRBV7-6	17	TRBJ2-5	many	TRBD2	CASSPVAGGGWQETQYF	TGTGCCAGCAGCCCAGTAGCGGGGGGTGGATGGCAAGAGACCCAGTACTTC
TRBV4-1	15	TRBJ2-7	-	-	CASRPRDGGAYEQYF	TGCGCCAGCAGACCCCGGGACGGCGGCGCCTACGAGCAGTACTTC
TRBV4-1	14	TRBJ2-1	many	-	CASSLQGQYNEQFF	TGCGCCAGCAGCCTCCAAGGGCAGTACAATGAGCAGTTCTTC